These 6 T cell receptor beta chains share one sample of origin, sequenced in a study of T cells after yellow fever vaccination. TCRdb itself ran the 5' RACE reads through MiXCR, one entry per CDR3 protein. The sample includes about 300,000 distinct CDR3 sequences, under 9% of them seen just once. Sequencing was performed on CD4+ T cells sorted from PBMCs, taken 5 days after the yellow fever booster vaccination. The receptors come from a man aged 18 to 29 who received the YFV17D yellow fever vaccine.

V and J are TRBV4-3 and TRBJ1-6; possibly TRBD1 for D (5 bases). CDR1 is LGHNA, CDR2 YSLEER, per germline. V gave up 5 bases and J gave up 10 bases, with 18 bases separating them. The CDR3 has 15 amino acids. This chain's CDR3 is CASSTSGSAGSPLHF. The CDR3 nucleotides are TGCGCCAGCAGCACTTCAGGGAGTGCGGGCTCACCCCTCCACTTT.

This clonotype came up many times. The genes are TRBV29-1 and TRBJ2-1; 7 bases match TRBD1. CDR3 length: 16 residues. Germline assignment: CDR1 SQVTM and CDR2 ANQGSEA. J lost 3 bases, V lost 0 bases, and 8 bases had no gene match. The CDR3 loop reads CSVEDHEGANYNEQFF. DNA for the CDR3: TGCAGCGTTGAAGATCACGAGGGGGCAAACTACAATGAGCAGTTCTTC.

The chain has TRBV24-1 and TRBJ1-5, with 8 nucleotides matching TRBD1. V was clipped by 4 bases and J by 9 bases; unmatched bases: 10. This CDR3 comprises 15 residues. Germline V gene lookup returns CDR1 KGHDR and CDR2 SFDVKD. The DNA of the CDR3 is TGTGCCACCAGTGACCCCAGGGGGCCCCCGCGGCCCCAGCATTTT. This codes for CATSDPRGPPRPQHF.

This clonotype was counted many times. The rearrangement links TRBV4-3 to TRBJ2-2; 9 nucleotides agree with TRBD1. Trimming at V came to 3 bases and at J to 3 bases, leaving 5 bases not matched to a gene. CDR1 is LGHNA and CDR2 is YSLEER in the germline V gene. The CDR3 is 16 residues long. The CDR3 spells CASSHYRGLDTGELFF. CDR3 in DNA: TGCGCCAGCAGCCATTACAGGGGGCTTGACACCGGGGAGCTGTTTTTT.

This clonotype was seen a few times. The V and J genes are TRBV21-1 and TRBJ2-7; the tabulated D call, TRBD1, remains unverified against the DNA. TRBV21-1 is recorded as a pseudogene. The CDR3 loop spans 16 amino acids. The DNA for the CDR3 is TGTGCCAGCAGCAAAAGGGGCGCTAGCTTAAGCGACGAGCAGTACGTC. This sequence encodes CASSKRGASLSDEQYV.

This chain joins TRBV19 and TRBJ2-6; unclear D gene. V was shortened by 5 bases and J by 1 base, with 9 bases between the two germline ends. Per germline, CDR1 LNHDA and CDR2 SQIVND (reference sequence). The CDR3 extends over 15 amino acids. CDR3 bases: TGTGCCAGTAGTGTGACCTCGTCTGGGGCCAACGTCCTGACTTTC. Protein sequence: CASSVTSSGANVLTF.